A selection of T cell receptor beta chains follows, all from one sample in a study of cytomegalovirus exposure and HLA in healthy donors. Sequencing was performed with immunoSEQ multiplex PCR; in TCRdb, only in-frame clones are kept and a portion is missing. The repertoire includes around 130,000 clones, approximately 79% of them detected once, and 2.1% sits in the top ten. Sequencing input: PBMCs. These receptors were taken from a man aged 25-45 years in good health and CMV-seronegative. CDR3s leave out the opening cysteine and the closing phenylalanine or tryptophan.

j_gene,v_gene,CDR3aa
TRBJ1-5,TRBV28,ASSLILQGFSNQPQH
TRBJ2-1,TRBV6-1,ASSELAGGPNEQF
TRBJ1-2,TRBV5-4,ASSLDGFGTVGYT
TRBJ1-5,TRBV27,ASSQGGQPQH
TRBJ2-1,TRBV7-9,ASSFPTGSSYNEQF
TRBJ2-5,TRBV5-1,ASSGQGGETQY
TRBJ2-2,TRBV6-5,ASSYGTGKNTGELF
TRBJ2-1,TRBV28,ASSLGDEQF
TRBJ1-5,TRBV19,ASSITDRAIVGNQPQH
TRBJ1-2,TRBV19,ASSAQTGSPGGYT
TRBJ2-3,TRBV10-3,AISESRGLSTDTQY
TRBJ1-1,TRBV5-1,ASSHSRMTGLVGSMNTEAF
TRBJ2-7,TRBV6-5,ASSTPGRGYEQY
-,TRBV10-1,ASSVALGNEQY
TRBJ1-3,TRBV7-8,ASSLAEVRSGNTIY
TRBJ1-4,TRBV4-2,ASSQSRDEKLF
TRBJ1-1,TRBV6-1,ASSGRTGGLGEAF
TRBJ2-3,TRBV10-3,AISESPSGWEDTQY
TRBJ2-3,TRBV5-1,ASSFHRGSSTDTQY
TRBJ2-5,TRBV30,AWSVGQGGTQY
TRBJ2-2,TRBV5-6,ASSHEQGLRELF
TRBJ1-2,TRBV4-2,ASSQDLLVMGADGYT
TRBJ2-6,TRBV28,ASSFLPLHSGANGLT
TRBJ1-1,TRBV6-6,ASSFDSYTEAF
TRBJ2-3,TRBV6-1,ASSDGRQGGDTQY
TRBJ1-2,TRBV5-1,ASSPNGEDYGYT
TRBJ2-5,TRBV6-6,ASSYGNPGETQY
TRBJ1-1,TRBV29-1,SATGGALNTEAF
TRBJ1-1,TRBV11-2,ASSPRGFGATEAF
TRBJ2-7,TRBV5-6,ASSLASWQGAYEQY
TRBJ1-1,TRBV18,ASSPPGGQNTEAF
TRBJ2-3,TRBV10-1,ASSELGLAGETSTDTQY
TRBJ1-5,TRBV6-5,ASSKEYSNQPQH
TRBJ1-1,TRBV28,ASSKGQGGETEAF
TRBJ2-5,TRBV14,ASSRFRGGRETQY
TRBJ1-1,TRBV9,ASSVYAASEAEAF
TRBJ2-1,TRBV9,ASSVIGGFSYNEQF
TRBJ2-2,TRBV15,ATSRDLPSRNTGELF